What follows describes a single T cell receptor (beta chain). Its antigen is unidentified. These data come from a study of monozygotic twins with inflammatory bowel disease. The CDR3 consists of 19 residues. Germline loops: CDR1 MGHDK, CDR2 SYGVNS. Reprocessing the 5' RACE reads, TCRdb reports a single entry for every CDR3 protein and omits DNA. The sample's table shows 440,000 or so distinct CDR3 sequences. Whole-study results and caveats: The study found lower TCRbeta diversity (inverse Simpson) in IBD patients than in healthy co-twins.

The rearrangement joins TRBV25-1 to TRBJ2-7; TCRdb lists TRBD1, though no DNA is available to test this call. The sample comprised blood. The origin of this receptor is a human donor with ulcerative colitis or Crohn's disease, or a healthy co-twin of an affected twin (not recorded which). CDR3 region: CASSGLRDRGKILSYEQYF.